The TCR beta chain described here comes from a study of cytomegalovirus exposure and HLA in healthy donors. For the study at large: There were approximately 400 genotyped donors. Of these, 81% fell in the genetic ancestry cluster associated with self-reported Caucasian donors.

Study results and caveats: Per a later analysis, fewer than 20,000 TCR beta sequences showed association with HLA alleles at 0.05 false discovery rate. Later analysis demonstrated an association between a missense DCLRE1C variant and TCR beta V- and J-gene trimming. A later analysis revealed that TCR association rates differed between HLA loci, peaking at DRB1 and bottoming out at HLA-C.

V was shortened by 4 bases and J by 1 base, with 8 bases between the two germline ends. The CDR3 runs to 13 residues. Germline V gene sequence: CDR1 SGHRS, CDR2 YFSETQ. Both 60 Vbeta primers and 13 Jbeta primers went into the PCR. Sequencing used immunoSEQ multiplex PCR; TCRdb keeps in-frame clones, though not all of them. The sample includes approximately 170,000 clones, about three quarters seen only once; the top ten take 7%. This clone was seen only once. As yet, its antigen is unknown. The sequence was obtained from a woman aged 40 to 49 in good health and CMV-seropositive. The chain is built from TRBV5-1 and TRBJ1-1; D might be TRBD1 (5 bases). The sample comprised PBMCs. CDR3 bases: TGCGCCAGCAGCCACACAGGGAACACTGAAGCTTTCTTT. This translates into CASSHTGNTEAFF.